This entry describes one TCR beta chain. This specimen comes from a study of blood T cell repertoires in COVID-19. About the study: There were acute and convalescent COVID-19 samples, and they came from the United States, Italy and Spain. The cDNA or gDNA used as material had been derived from T cells, B-cell-depleted T cells, or PBMCs.

Original processing methods: By means of reference gene primer amplification, nucleated cell counts were estimated. Sequencing used immunoSEQ multiplex PCR; TCRdb keeps in-frame clones, though not all of them. The DNA gave D and trimming, while V, J and clone size come from that table. The sample contains roughly 54,000 clones, 90% to 95% of which appear only once. The CDR3 extends over 14 amino acids. Trimming removed 6 bases at V and 4 bases at J, with 15 bases between. The germline CDR1 and CDR2 sequences are SNHLY and FYNNEI. This chain connects TRBV2 to TRBJ1-2; D not resolved. The TCR comes from a woman aged 60 to 75 with active or convalescent COVID-19. The sequenced material came from peripheral blood. CDR3 residues: CASRYDDGVYGYTF. The DNA of the CDR3 is TGTGCCAGCAGATACGACGACGGGGTCTATGGCTACACCTTC.